These 21 T cell receptor beta chains originate from one sample sequenced in a study of glioma-infiltrating T cells after dendritic cell vaccination. The table came from immunoSEQ multiplex PCR; TCRdb's copy has only in-frame clones and leaves some out. The table includes roughly 82,000 clones, roughly 90% detected once. Sequencing was performed on blood, taken before dendritic cell vaccination. Source of these receptors: a human donor with glioblastoma.

The rearrangement joins TRBV5-1 to TRBJ2-1, with TRBD2 matching over 10 bases. Germline values: CDR1 SGHRS, CDR2 YFSETQ. The V segment lost 2 bases and the J segment 8 bases; nucleotides outside the gene matches: 10. This CDR3 region has 16 residues. The CDR3 DNA is TGCGCCAGCAGCTTCGGAGCGGGGGGGCCTGGGGATGAGCAGTTCTTC. This sequence encodes CASSFGAGGPGDEQFF.

The chain has TRBV19 and TRBJ1-1, with D perhaps TRBD1 (5 bases). The CDR3 is 14 amino acids. Between the trimmed V and J ends, which lost 4 bases and 1 base, there was a span of 10 bases. From germline, CDR1 is LNHDA and CDR2 SQIVND (reference sequence). The CDR3 DNA follows: TGTGCCAGTAGTACCGTGACAGCGAACACTGAAGCTTTCTTT. Translated, it gives CASSTVTANTEAFF. Full variable domain (rest looked up from reference TRBV19 and TRBJ1-1): DGGITQSPKYLFRKEGQNVTLSCEQNLNHDAMYWYRQDPGQGLRLIYYSQIVNDFQKGDIAEGYSVSREKKESFPLTVTSAQKNPTAFYLCASSTVTANTEAFFGQGTRLTVV.

This clone was observed a handful of times. This chain links TRBV5-4 with TRBJ1-1; D ambiguous. CDR3 length: 13 amino acids. Trimming pared 6 bases from V and 0 bases from J, leaving 9 bases between. Germline lookup yields CDR1 SGHNT and CDR2 YYREEE (reference sequence). The CDR3 nucleotides read TGTGCCAGCAACCTCCGGGTGAACACTGAAGCTTTCTTT. This codes for CASNLRVNTEAFF.

The J gene is TRBJ2-2, the V gene TRBV9, with 8 positions matching TRBD1. Germline CDR1 SGDLS, CDR2 YYNGEE. With V trimmed by 4 bases and J by 4 bases, 6 bases remained unmatched. This CDR3 is 15 amino acids long. This CDR3 is CASSTRTGPTGELFF. In nucleotides, the CDR3 is TGTGCCAGCAGCACTCGGACAGGGCCCACCGGGGAGCTGTTTTTT.

The chain joins TRBV4-2 to TRBJ2-1, with 11 bases aligning to TRBD2. From germline, CDR1 is LGHNA and CDR2 YNFKEQ. The CDR3 is 17 amino acids. V trimming: 1 base; J trimming: 7 bases; junction bases outside the gene matches: 9. The CDR3 sequence is CASSQGGSGGALNEQFF. The CDR3 nucleotides read TGTGCCAGCAGCCAAGGTGGTAGCGGGGGGGCTCTGAATGAGCAGTTCTTC.

The chain recombines TRBV2 with TRBJ2-3, with 13 bases aligning to TRBD2. CDR1 and CDR2 (germline): SNHLY, FYNNEI. The CDR3 length is 18 residues. Losses at the gene ends were 4 bases for V and 2 bases for J; bases not matched to a gene: 9. The chain's CDR3 is CASSGTLLAGGPTDTQYF. CDR3 DNA: TGTGCCAGCAGTGGAACCCTACTAGCGGGAGGGCCCACAGATACGCAGTATTTT. The full variable domain, in which reference TRBV2 and TRBJ2-3 provide the parts outside the CDR3, is EPEVTQTPSHQVTQMGQEVILRCVPISNHLYFYWYRQILGQKVEFLVSFYNNEISEKSEIFDDQFSVERPDGSNFTLKIRSTKLEDSAMYFCASSGTLLAGGPTDTQYFGPGTRLTVL.

This clone was recorded only once. Other DNA sequences within the sample encode an identical CDR3. The chain employs TRBV30 and TRBJ1-4; no firm D call. The CDR3 sequence is 12 residues long. CDR1 GTSNPN and CDR2 SVGIG come from the germline V gene (reference sequence). V lost 4 bases to trimming and J lost 8 bases, with 11 bases between them. CDR3 bases: TGTGCCTGGAAGGAGTCGGGAGAAAAACTGTTTTTT. Its protein product is CAWKESGEKLFF.

The chain couples TRBV5-1 to TRBJ1-1, with D uncertain. CDR1 and CDR2 (germline): SGHRS, YFSETQ. This CDR3 has 14 residues. Between the trimmed V and J ends, which lost 2 bases and 0 bases, there was a span of 8 bases. CDR3 sequence: CASSLNTVNTEAFF. As DNA, the CDR3 is TGCGCCAGCAGCTTAAACACCGTGAACACTGAAGCTTTCTTT. Filled out from reference TRBV5-1 and TRBJ1-1, the complete variable domain reads KAGVTQTPRYLIKTRGQQVTLSCSPISGHRSVSWYQQTPGQGLQFLFEYFSETQRNKGNFPGRFSGRQFSNSRSEMNVSTLELGDSALYLCASSLNTVNTEAFFGQGTRLTVV.

This clone occurred once. This sequence joins TRBV7-3 and TRBJ2-5; 14 bases map to TRBD2. This CDR3 has 17 amino acids. With V trimmed by 5 bases and J by 4 bases, 9 bases remained unmatched. CDR1 and CDR2 from the germline V gene are SGHTA and FQGTGA. The CDR3 nucleotides are TGTGCCAGCAGCCCGGGGACTAGCGGGGGCCCCCCAGAGACCCAGTACTTC. It translates to CASSPGTSGGPPETQYF.

The rearrangement uses TRBV27 and TRBJ2-3; possibly TRBD2 for D (6 bases). Trimming pared 2 bases from V and 2 bases from J, leaving 11 bases between. Germline CDR1 and CDR2: MNHEY and SMNVEV (reference sequence). CDR3 length: 15 amino acids. The CDR3 DNA is TGTGCCAGCAGTTTACGGGGGTGGGTCACAGATACGCAGTATTTT. This encodes CASSLRGWVTDTQYF.

In this sample, this clone turned up once. The chain couples TRBV11-2 to TRBJ1-2, with 7 nucleotides matching TRBD1. The V and J ends lost 5 bases and 1 base, in that order; junction bases with no gene match: 16. The germline gives CDR1 SGHAT, CDR2 FQNNGV. This CDR3 is 18 amino acids long. CDR3 region: CASSLNRGGRSNNYGYTF. As DNA, the CDR3 is TGTGCCAGCAGCCTAAACAGGGGAGGCAGAAGTAATAACTATGGCTACACCTTC.

J is TRBJ2-2 and V is TRBV5-4; 7 nucleotides match TRBD2. Germline V lookup: CDR1 SGHNT, CDR2 YYREEE (reference sequence). Trimming at V came to 6 bases and at J to 5 bases, leaving 10 bases not matched to a gene. This CDR3 contains 15 residues. CDR3 in DNA: TGTGCCAGCAAGAAACGGGGGGACGAGACCGGGGAGCTGTTTTTT. It encodes CASKKRGDETGELFF.

This clone appeared a single time. The rearrangement joins TRBV9 to TRBJ2-1; D possibly corresponds to TRBD1 (6 bases). The V gene lost 4 bases and the J gene lost 6 bases, with 17 bases spanning the gap. The CDR3 runs to 15 residues. CDR1 is SGDLS, CDR2 YYNGEE, per germline. The CDR3, as DNA: TGTGCCAGCAGCAACCGGGACACGAGGGGCAATGAGCAGTTCTTC. Residues: CASSNRDTRGNEQFF.

The CDR3 nucleotides read TGTGCCAGCACCTTAAGGTGGGGGACAGGGGAGGACTATGGCTACACCTTC. Its translation: CASTLRWGTGEDYGYTF. The chain recombines TRBV28 with TRBJ1-2; 10 bases map to TRBD1. Germline assignment: CDR1 MDHEN and CDR2 SYDVKM. The CDR3 length is 17 residues. Trimming removed 7 bases from V and 3 bases from J; junction bases left unmatched: 14.

The chain carries TRBV6-1 and TRBJ1-1; D is uncertain. In germline, CDR1 is MNHNS, CDR2 SASEGT. The V end was cut by 0 bases, the J end by 0 bases, with 5 bases between. This CDR3 region has 14 residues. The CDR3 loop is CASSEAQMNTEAFF. As DNA, the CDR3 is TGTGCCAGCAGTGAAGCCCAGATGAACACTGAAGCTTTCTTT.

The rearrangement uses TRBV6-5 and TRBJ2-7, with 8 bases that match TRBD1. Trimming took 2 bases from V and 5 from J; bases not matched to a gene: 5. The CDR3 is made up of 14 amino acids. Germline-derived CDR1 and CDR2 are MNHEY and SVGAGI. The CDR3 protein is CASSYAGRGHEQYF. In DNA form, the CDR3 reads TGTGCCAGCAGTTACGCAGGCAGGGGGCACGAGCAGTACTTC.

V usage is TRBV27 and J usage is TRBJ1-2; weak D call: TRBD1 (6 bases). Germline-derived CDR1 and CDR2 are MNHEY and SMNVEV (reference sequence). V was trimmed by 5 bases and J by 4 bases, leaving 14 bases between them. The CDR3 consists of 14 residues. The CDR3 region is CASSGKQGFYGYTF. Written as DNA, the CDR3 is TGTGCCAGCAGTGGTAAACAGGGCTTCTATGGCTACACCTTC.

The chain has TRBV4-1 and TRBJ1-1; 8 nucleotides match TRBD1. There are 15 residues in the CDR3. CDR1 is MGHRA and CDR2 is YSYEKL in the germline V gene. V trimming: 5 bases; J trimming: 5 bases; junction bases outside the gene matches: 10. This chain's CDR3 is CASSIRQGFETEAFF. CDR3 DNA sequence: TGCGCCAGCAGCATCCGACAGGGGTTCGAGACTGAAGCTTTCTTT.

V usage is TRBV11-2 and J usage is TRBJ1-3; unclear D gene. This CDR3 spans 15 amino acids. V lost 5 bases, J lost 3 bases, and 14 bases lay in between. Germline values: CDR1 SGHAT, CDR2 FQNNGV. The CDR3 DNA follows: TGTGCCAGCAGCCACTCGCAGCCGGGTGGAAACACCATATATTTT. Its protein is CASSHSQPGGNTIYF.

Written as DNA, the CDR3 is TGTGCCAGCGGGATGGGGACTAGCGGGAGTTACGAGCAGTACTTC. Protein product: CASGMGTSGSYEQYF. The chain uses TRBV2 and TRBJ2-7; TRBD2 matches at 14 bases. The V gene's germline CDR1 is SNHLY and CDR2 FYNNEI. CDR3 size: 15 residues. V trimming: 8 bases; J trimming: 4 bases; junction bases outside the gene matches: 7.

This chain connects TRBV4-2 to TRBJ2-7; TRBD2 aligns across 14 bases. Per the germline V gene, CDR1 is LGHNA and CDR2 is YNFKEQ. The CDR3 covers 21 residues. V was clipped by 2 bases and J by 4 bases; unmatched bases: 19. The CDR3 nucleotides are TGTGCCAGCAGCCAAAATTTAGGGACTAGCGGGGGCCAGACAAGCTTTTACGAGCAGTACTTC. The encoded protein is CASSQNLGTSGGQTSFYEQYF.